What follows are 27 T cell receptor beta chains derived from one specimen sequenced in a study of regulatory T cells in long-lasting Graves disease. Indicated time point: persistent/refractory GD, antithyroid drugs over 5 years with positive TRAb. Following extraction of RNA from PBMCs, that RNA was used to make the TCR library. Libraries of TCR beta came from iRepertoire HTBI primers plus Arm-PCR of CDR3 regions. TCRdb called the multiplex PCR reads again in MiXCR, with one record for every CDR3 protein. The sample lists around 510,000 distinct CDR3 sequences, roughly 20% occurring once. The sample here was peripheral blood mononuclear cells (PBMCs), taken when the disease was refractory, from a patient treated with antithyroid drugs. Receptors were obtained from a female donor with Graves disease.

This clonotype appeared many times. V usage is TRBV28 and J usage is TRBJ1-6; D call uncertain. In germline, CDR1 is MDHEN, CDR2 SYDVKM. V lost 6 bases, J lost 8 bases, and 8 bases lay in between. The CDR3 totals 12 residues. The CDR3 reads CASRDRDSPLHF. CDR3 in DNA: TGTGCCAGCAGGGATAGGGATTCACCCCTCCACTTT.

The rearrangement joins TRBV4-3 to TRBJ1-1; D not certain. CDR1 and CDR2 (germline): LGHNA, YSLEER. The CDR3 length is 15 residues. With 9 bases removed from V and 1 base from J, the gap between germline ends came to 18 bases. The CDR3 loop reads CASTPDPSANTEAFF. In DNA form, the CDR3 reads TGCGCCAGTACTCCCGACCCATCCGCGAACACTGAAGCTTTCTTT.

With respect to this clonotype: A much larger clone lies a single base off, so this may be a read error. No conserved phenylalanine or tryptophan ends this CDR3, so it is likely a read error. This chain uses TRBV12-3 or TRBV12-4 with TRBJ1-2; tentative D call: TRBD1 (5 bases). The CDR3 length is 13 residues. With 7 bases removed from V and 0 bases from J, the gap between germline ends came to 9 bases. The CDR3 DNA sequence: TGTGCCAGCAAGGGGCGAACTAACTATGGCTACACCCTC. This gives the protein CASKGRTNYGYTL.

This clonotype was observed a few times. CDR3 region: CASSSTGAPGELFF. Written as DNA, the CDR3 is TGCGCCAGCAGCTCGACGGGGGCGCCCGGGGAGCTGTTTTTT. This chain connects TRBV5-1 to TRBJ2-2; possibly TRBD1 or TRBD2 for D (6 bases each). Trimming removed 3 bases at V and 6 bases at J, with 12 bases between. CDR1 is SGHRS, CDR2 YFSETQ, per germline. This CDR3 contains 14 residues.

Many counts were recorded for this clonotype. V usage is TRBV28 and J usage is TRBJ1-4; 9 nucleotides align to TRBD1. The CDR3 has 18 amino acids. Germline V gene data show CDR1 as MDHEN and CDR2 as SYDVKM. J lost 0 bases, V lost 2 bases, and 7 bases had no gene match. CDR3 amino acids: CASSLMGTGSATNEKLFF. CDR3 nucleotides: TGTGCCAGCAGTTTAATGGGGACAGGGAGTGCAACTAATGAAAAACTGTTTTTT.

This clonotype was seen a few times. This chain links TRBV5-1 with TRBJ1-1, with 7 bases that match TRBD1. The CDR3 has 14 amino acids. Germline assignment: CDR1 SGHRS and CDR2 YFSETQ. V dropped 1 base and J dropped 4; count of bases not matched to a gene: 4. CDR3 amino acids: CASSLRSGGTEAFF. CDR3 DNA: TGCGCCAGCAGCTTGCGTTCAGGGGGCACTGAAGCTTTCTTT.

This clonotype was picked up many times. J is TRBJ2-7 and V is TRBV28, with no clear D. The V end lost 3 bases, the J end lost 3 bases, and 12 bases lay between the germline ends. This CDR3 is built from 14 residues. Germline CDR1 reads MDHEN; CDR2 reads SYDVKM. This CDR3 is CASSFDPDGYEQYF. DNA for the CDR3: TGTGCCAGCAGTTTCGATCCCGACGGCTACGAGCAGTACTTC.

This clonotype was recorded at least ten times. The J gene is TRBJ1-1, the V gene TRBV29-1; 9 bases map to TRBD1. With 5 bases clipped from V and 8 bases from J, the junction kept 3 bases outside the gene matches. CDR1 is SQVTM and CDR2 is ANQGSEA in the germline V gene. The CDR3 runs 11 residues. Here the CDR3 DNA reads TGCAGCGTTTCTGGACAGGGGGAAGCTTTCTTT. The encoded protein is CSVSGQGEAFF.

In this sample, this clonotype turned up many times. The chain has TRBV28 and TRBJ1-2; D remains unclear. V lost 2 bases and J lost 2, with 6 bases in between. The CDR3 contains 13 residues. Per germline, CDR1 MDHEN and CDR2 SYDVKM. The CDR3 bases are TGTGCCAGCAGTTTAACCACAAACTATGGCTACACCTTC. Amino acid sequence: CASSLTTNYGYTF.

Details on this clonotype: No conserved phenylalanine or tryptophan is present at the end of the CDR3, so a read error is the likely explanation. The chain couples TRBV18 to TRBJ2-5; D gene unclear. The CDR3 length is 14 residues. Germline loops: CDR1 KGHSH, CDR2 LQKENI. V was trimmed by 1 base and J by 2 bases, leaving 8 bases between them. In nucleotides, the CDR3 is TGTGCCAGCTCACCACTTGGAGAACAAGAGACCCAGTACCTC. Translation: CASSPLGEQETQYL.

The J gene is TRBJ2-1, the V gene TRBV12-3 or TRBV12-4; TRBD2 matches at 9 bases. The CDR3 is 15 residues long. V was clipped by 6 bases and J by 3 bases; unmatched bases: 6. CDR3 nucleotide sequence: TGTGCCAGCAGACGAGCGGGAGGAATCTACAATGAGCAGTTCTTC. Its translation is CASRRAGGIYNEQFF.

This clonotype was recorded at least ten times. The rearrangement links TRBV12-3 or TRBV12-4 to TRBJ2-3; 12 bases line up with TRBD2. J lost 2 bases, V lost 5 bases, and 8 bases had no gene match. This CDR3 has 17 residues. The DNA of the CDR3 is TGTGCCAGCAGTACTTCCGGGACTAGCGGGTACACAGATACGCAGTATTTT. As protein: CASSTSGTSGYTDTQYF.

At least ten counts were recorded for this clonotype. The gene calls are TRBV7-2 and TRBJ2-2; no reliable D call. The CDR3 consists of 13 residues. CDR1 is SGHTA, CDR2 FQGNSA, per germline. V was pared by 3 bases and J by 6 bases, with 8 bases between. The CDR3 loop reads CASSLVAPGELFF. For the CDR3, the DNA is TGTGCCAGCAGCTTGGTAGCCCCCGGGGAGCTGTTTTTT.

The gene calls are TRBV28 and TRBJ2-3; 10 positions agree with TRBD2. CDR1 and CDR2 (germline): MDHEN, SYDVKM. V lost 5 bases to trimming and J lost 0 bases; unmatched junction nucleotides: 17. The CDR3 sequence is 20 residues long. Here the CDR3 DNA reads TGTGCCAGCAGTCTCCTCCTCCGGGCGCTAGCGGGAGATAGCACAGATACGCAGTATTTT. Protein product: CASSLLLRALAGDSTDTQYF. The complete variable domain, with remaining parts taken from reference TRBV28 and TRBJ2-3, reads DVKVTQSSRYLVKRTGEKVFLECVQDMDHENMFWYRQDPGLGLRLIYFSYDVKMKEKGDIPEGYSVSREKKERFSLILESASTNQTSMYLCASSLLLRALAGDSTDTQYFGPGTRLTVL.

There are many counts of this clonotype. The J gene is TRBJ2-5, the V gene TRBV28, with TRBD1 matching 8 bases. Germline V gene sequence: CDR1 MDHEN, CDR2 SYDVKM. This CDR3 has 16 residues. Trimming took 2 bases from V and 0 from J; bases not matched to a gene: 5. The CDR3, as DNA: TGTGCCAGCAGTTTAACCGGACAGGGAGACCAAGAGACCCAGTACTTC. Its protein is CASSLTGQGDQETQYF. Looking up the rest from reference TRBV28 and TRBJ2-5 gives the full variable domain: DVKVTQSSRYLVKRTGEKVFLECVQDMDHENMFWYRQDPGLGLRLIYFSYDVKMKEKGDIPEGYSVSREKKERFSLILESASTNQTSMYLCASSLTGQGDQETQYFGPGTRLLVL.

This clonotype showed up many times. The chain uses TRBV28 and TRBJ1-2, with 9 bases aligning to TRBD1. This CDR3 comprises 16 residues. Looked up from germline, CDR1 is MDHEN and CDR2 is SYDVKM. Unmatched junction bases numbered 8, after V lost 4 bases and J lost 2 bases. CDR3 in amino acids: CASSSPQGAGNYGYTF. The CDR3 bases are TGTGCCAGCAGTTCCCCACAGGGGGCGGGGAACTATGGCTACACCTTC.

The chain combines TRBV2 with TRBJ2-1; 7 bases are a match to TRBD1. CDR1 SNHLY and CDR2 FYNNEI come from the germline V gene. The CDR3 is made up of 16 amino acids. The V segment lost 2 bases and the J segment 4 bases; nucleotides outside the gene matches: 8. The CDR3, as DNA: TGTGCCAGCAGTGAATGGGTCCAGGGGGATTACAATGAGCAGTTCTTC. It codes for CASSEWVQGDYNEQFF. Drawing the rest from reference TRBV2 and TRBJ2-1, the complete variable domain is EPEVTQTPSHQVTQMGQEVILRCVPISNHLYFYWYRQILGQKVEFLVSFYNNEISEKSEIFDDQFSVERPDGSNFTLKIRSTKLEDSAMYFCASSEWVQGDYNEQFFGPGTRLTVL.

This clonotype was recorded many times. The V and J genes are TRBV6-1 and TRBJ1-6; 8 nucleotides line up with TRBD1. This CDR3 has 13 residues. CDR1 is MNHNS and CDR2 is SASEGT in the germline V gene. Trimming at V came to 6 bases and at J to 8 bases, leaving 3 bases not matched to a gene. The CDR3 is CASRVQGDSPLHF. In nucleotides, the CDR3 is TGTGCCAGCAGGGTACAGGGGGATTCACCCCTCCACTTT.

This clonotype was seen repeatedly, ten times or more. The J gene is TRBJ2-7, the V gene TRBV7-2; TRBD1 aligns across 9 bases. CDR3 length: 16 residues. J was trimmed by 0 bases and V by 5 bases; bases with no gene match: 8. Germline V gene lookup returns CDR1 SGHTA and CDR2 FQGNSA. The CDR3 DNA is TGTGCCAGCAGCAGACAAAAGACAGGGGGCTCCTACGAGCAGTACTTC. Protein product: CASSRQKTGGSYEQYF.

The V gene is TRBV25-1, the J gene TRBJ1-6; possibly TRBD1 for D (5 bases). CDR1 is MGHDK and CDR2 is SYGVNS in the germline V gene. The length of the CDR3 is 14 residues. The V end lost 5 bases, the J end lost 5 bases, and 10 bases lay between the germline ends. CDR3 protein: CASSPGPDNSPLHF. The DNA of the CDR3 is TGTGCCAGCAGTCCAGGGCCCGATAATTCACCCCTCCACTTT.

This sequence joins TRBV6-1 and TRBJ2-7; TRBD1 aligns across 8 bases. The V gene's germline CDR1 is MNHNS and CDR2 SASEGT. This CDR3 has 16 residues. V was pared by 0 bases and J by 0 bases, with 4 bases of the junction left unmatched. CDR3 in DNA: TGTGCCAGCAGTGAAGCTCGGCAGGGGGCCTCCTACGAGCAGTACTTC. It codes for CASSEARQGASYEQYF.

The CDR3 bases are TGTGCCAGCAGCTTAGGTTCGGCCAGCACAGATACGCAGTATTTT. It specifies CASSLGSASTDTQYF. The chain carries TRBV7-2 and TRBJ2-3, with D hard to call. With 1 base removed from V and 0 bases from J, the gap between germline ends came to 8 bases. This CDR3 has 15 amino acids. The germline CDR1 and CDR2 sequences are SGHTA and FQGNSA.

This clonotype was observed a few times. This chain connects TRBV7-9 to TRBJ2-3; the match to TRBD2 covers 12 bases. The J segment lost 0 bases and the V segment lost 5 bases, leaving 6 bases of the junction unmatched. This CDR3 has 17 residues. Germline assignment: CDR1 SEHNR and CDR2 FQNEAQ (reference sequence). CDR3 DNA sequence: TGTGCCAGCAGCGAGAGGGGGACTAGCGGGAGCACAGATACGCAGTATTTT. Translation gives CASSERGTSGSTDTQYF.

There are many counts of this clonotype. The chain joins TRBV5-1 to TRBJ2-7; TRBD1 matches at 10 bases. Germline CDR1 SGHRS, CDR2 YFSETQ. CDR3 length equals 15 residues. Trimming cost V 4 bases and J 5 bases; bases outside gene matches: 9. CDR3 loop: CASSLPGQGTHEQYF. The CDR3 coding sequence is TGCGCCAGCAGCCTACCGGGACAGGGGACCCACGAGCAGTACTTC.

CDR3 in DNA: TGTGCCAGCAGCGCAGGAGTAGGTTCGGCACCCCCTTTTGGCTACACCTTC. Protein: CASSAGVGSAPPFGYTF. This sequence joins TRBV9 and TRBJ1-2; no definite D call. Trimming cost V 3 bases and J 7 bases, with 25 bases left between them. This CDR3 contains 17 residues. Germline CDR1 SGDLS, CDR2 YYNGEE.

The J gene is TRBJ1-4, the V gene TRBV20-1; D is ambiguous. With 6 bases removed from V and 5 bases from J, the gap between germline ends came to 19 bases. Germline CDR1 is DFQATT and CDR2 is SNEGSKA (reference sequence). CDR3 length: 15 residues. The CDR3 DNA reads TGCAGTGCCCCTGAACCTTTACAGCTGAATGAAAAACTGTTTTTT. This sequence encodes CSAPEPLQLNEKLFF.

J is TRBJ1-4 and V is TRBV19; a possible D gene is TRBD1 (5 bases). The CDR3 has 16 amino acids. Trimming removed 3 bases at V and 8 bases at J, with 19 bases between. Germline CDR1 LNHDA, CDR2 SQIVND (reference sequence). The CDR3 region has the DNA TGTGCCAGTAGTATTCTGCGAACGGGGCCGGCGGAAAAACTGTTTTTT. It codes for CASSILRTGPAEKLFF.